This TCR beta chain originates from a study of blood T cells in healthy people across ages. Study-level findings and limits: Per million T cells, the diversity of TCR beta decreased roughly linearly as age advanced.

The CDR3 sequence is 15 residues long. Germline V gene sequence: CDR1 SEHNR, CDR2 FQNEAQ (reference sequence). Donor samples were obtained from healthy Caucasian individuals from Russia, aged roughly 6 to 95. A sample-barcoded 5' primer and a J-beta primer mix were used in a second PCR of roughly 6 to 11 cycles. TCRdb itself ran the 5' RACE reads through MiXCR, one entry per CDR3 protein. This sample carries 1,500,000 or so distinct CDR3 sequences, approximately 60% of them seen once, and the ten largest clones take roughly 7%. Of note for this clonotype: Its antigen is not known. At one end, the junction sequence differs from germline, possibly due to a read error.

The chain uses TRBV7-9 and TRBJ1-2; TRBD1 is a possible D gene (5 bases). The sequence came from a young man in good health. Specimen: blood. CDR3 nucleotide sequence: TGTGCCAGCAGCTTATCGAAGCTGGGGACCTATGGCTACATCTTC. It translates to CASSLSKLGTYGYIF.